The 14 T cell receptor beta chains reported below all come from one sample, sequenced in a study of tumor-infiltrating lymphocytes in primary liver carcinoma. Production of TCR beta cDNA used 500 ng total RNA together with a constant-region primer. Amplification in three nested multiplex PCR rounds with slightly modified ARM-PCR gave rise to TCR beta libraries. Each of the first two PCR rounds ran approximately 11 cycles with TRBV1-TRBV30 forward and C-beta reverse primers. TCRdb used MiXCR to reprocess the multiplex PCR reads, holding one entry per CDR3 protein. The sample lists 300,000 to 350,000 distinct CDR3 sequences, 58% occurring once. Unsorted whole blood yielded blood RNA, and germline DNA was extracted as well. The material sequenced was peripheral blood. These receptors were collected from a woman aged 25 to 39 with primary liver carcinoma and hepatitis B virus infection.

This clonotype was seen more than once but under ten times. CDR3 sequence reads: CASSAGQAPKLFF. The DNA of the CDR3 is TGTGCCAGCAGCGCGGGACAGGCGCCAAAACTGTTTTTT. The V call is TRBV7-9, the J call TRBJ1-4; 8 bases map to TRBD1. The CDR3 contains 13 residues. Germline trimming cut 5 bases from V and 10 bases from J; bases unmatched to any gene: 6. Germline lookup yields CDR1 SEHNR and CDR2 FQNEAQ (reference sequence).

This clonotype has ten or more counts. The rearrangement joins TRBV11-2 to TRBJ2-1, with D perhaps being TRBD1 or TRBD2 (6 bases each). V was cut by 6 bases and J by 10 bases, with 13 bases left in between. This CDR3 has 12 amino acids. Per germline, CDR1 SGHAT and CDR2 FQNNGV. Written as DNA, the CDR3 is TGTGCCAGCAGTCCCGGAGGGGGGGAGCAGTTCTTC. Translating gives CASSPGGGEQFF.

Turning to this clonotype: The junction differs from germline at one of its ends, possibly a read error. V usage is TRBV4-1 and J usage is TRBJ2-5; D not resolved. CDR1 is MGHRA, CDR2 YSYEKL, per germline. The CDR3 spans 15 residues. The CDR3 DNA reads TGCGCCAGCAGCCCCCTGCTGGGAATGCAGGAGACTCAGTACTTC. Its translation is CASSPLLGMQETQYF.

The chain combines TRBV6-5 with TRBJ1-6; D is unclear. Germline values: CDR1 MNHEY, CDR2 SVGAGI. V lost 5 bases and J lost 5, with 13 bases in between. This CDR3 comprises 15 residues. CDR3 bases: TGTGCCAGCAGTAGGGCGGACGGGAATAATTCACCCCTCCACTTT. This codes for CASSRADGNNSPLHF.

This sequence joins TRBV5-6 and TRBJ2-5; no firm D call. Trimming cost V 4 bases and J 4 bases, with 11 bases left between them. The CDR3 is 13 amino acids. The germline CDR1 and CDR2 sequences are SGHDT and YYEEEE. The CDR3 DNA follows: TGTGCCAGCAGCCCCACCCACCGAGAGACCCAGTACTTC. Protein: CASSPTHRETQYF.

As to this clonotype: Sequence at one end of the junction differs from germline and may be a read error. The genes are TRBV28 and TRBJ2-7; D is undetermined. CDR3 size: 14 residues. Germline V lookup: CDR1 MDHEN, CDR2 SYDVKM. CDR3 DNA: TGTGTCAGCAGTTTAGTAGGGCCAGCCTACGAGCAGTACTTC. Translating it yields CVSSLVGPAYEQYF.

As to this clonotype: The final CDR3 position lacks the conserved phenylalanine or tryptophan, pointing to a likely read error. The V call is TRBV29-1, the J call TRBJ2-7; 9 bases are a match to TRBD1. Germline V gene lookup returns CDR1 SQVTM and CDR2 ANQGSEA. V shed 1 base, J shed 7 bases, and the junction held 8 bases outside the gene matches. This CDR3 spans 14 amino acids. The CDR3 DNA reads as TGCAGCGTTGAAGTGGGTTACAGGGGGCAAGAGCAGTACTTA. Translation: CSVEVGYRGQEQYL.

Worth noting for this clonotype: This may stem from a read error, because a much larger clone lies one nucleotide away. The rearrangement joins TRBV10-2 to TRBJ2-5, with 8 positions matching TRBD1. The CDR3 spans 14 residues. Germline values: CDR1 WSHSY, CDR2 SAAADI. CDR3 protein: CTSGSGQDWETQYF. As DNA, the CDR3 is TGCACCAGCGGATCGGGACAGGATTGGGAGACCCAGTACTTC.

The J gene is TRBJ2-1, the V gene TRBV10-3, with 8 bases lining up with TRBD2. The CDR3 has 13 residues. Germline lookup yields CDR1 ENHRY and CDR2 SYGVKD. Trimming removed 10 bases from V and 9 bases from J; junction bases left unmatched: 11. Written as DNA, the CDR3 is TGTGCCACTGGACTAACGGGAGGGAGTGAGCAGTTCTTC. It translates to CATGLTGGSEQFF.

V usage is TRBV6-2 or TRBV6-3 and J usage is TRBJ2-1; 8 bases align to TRBD1. Trimming removed 4 bases from V and 6 bases from J; junction bases left unmatched: 5. Germline V gene sequence: CDR1 MNHEY, CDR2 SVGEGT. CDR3 length: 14 amino acids. As DNA, the CDR3 is TGTGCCAGCAGTTTAACAGGGGGTGGCAATGAGCAGTTCTTC. Protein product: CASSLTGGGNEQFF.

CDR3 DNA sequence: TGTGCCTGGAGTGGAAGCGGGAAGCCCCGGCGCTCCTACAATGAGCAGTTCTTC. Protein sequence: CAWSGSGKPRRSYNEQFF. This chain joins TRBV30 and TRBJ2-1; 7 nucleotides line up with TRBD2. V shed 1 base, J shed 0 bases, and the junction held 12 bases outside the gene matches. The germline CDR1 and CDR2 sequences are GTSNPN and SVGIG (reference sequence). This CDR3 is built from 18 residues.

This clonotype was recorded many times. The chain uses TRBV4-1 and TRBJ2-1; 8 bases are shared with TRBD1. This CDR3 is built from 13 residues. J was trimmed by 4 bases and V by 4 bases; bases with no gene match: 0. The V gene's germline CDR1 is MGHRA and CDR2 YSYEKL. The CDR3 region is CASSRQGYNEQFF. The CDR3 DNA follows: TGCGCCAGCAGCCGACAGGGGTACAATGAGCAGTTCTTC.

The V and J genes are TRBV10-2 and TRBJ1-2; D is unclear. There are 13 residues in the CDR3. Trimming removed 5 bases from V and 4 bases from J, with 11 bases in between. Germline V gene data show CDR1 as WSHSY and CDR2 as SAAADI. CDR3 in amino acids: CASSPTERYGYTF. CDR3 nucleotides: TGCGCCAGCAGTCCGACTGAACGCTATGGCTACACCTTC.

This clonotype was seen many times. J is TRBJ1-2 and V is TRBV29-1; TRBD1 matches at 7 bases. This CDR3 is built from 13 residues. Germline CDR1 is SQVTM and CDR2 is ANQGSEA. J lost 7 bases, V lost 6 bases, and 11 bases had no gene match. CDR3 nucleotide sequence: TGCAGCGTCGCCCGGGACAGCCAGGGTGGCTACACCTTC. It yields the protein CSVARDSQGGYTF.